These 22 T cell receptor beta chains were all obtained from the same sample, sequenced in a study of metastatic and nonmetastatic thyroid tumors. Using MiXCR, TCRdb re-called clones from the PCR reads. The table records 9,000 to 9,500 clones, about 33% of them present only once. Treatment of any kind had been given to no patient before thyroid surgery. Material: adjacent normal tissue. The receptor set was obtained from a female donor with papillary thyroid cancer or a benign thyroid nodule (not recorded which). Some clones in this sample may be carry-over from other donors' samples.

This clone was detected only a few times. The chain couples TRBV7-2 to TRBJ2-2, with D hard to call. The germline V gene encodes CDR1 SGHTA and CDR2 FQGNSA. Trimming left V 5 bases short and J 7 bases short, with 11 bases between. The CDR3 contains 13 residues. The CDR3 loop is CASSPPYGGELFF. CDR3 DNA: TGTGCCAGCAGCCCCCCTTATGGCGGGGAGCTGTTTTTT.

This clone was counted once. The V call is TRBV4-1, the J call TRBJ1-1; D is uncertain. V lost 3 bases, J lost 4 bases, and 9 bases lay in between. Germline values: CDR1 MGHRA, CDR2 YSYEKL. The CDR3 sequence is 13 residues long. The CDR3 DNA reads TGCGCCAGCAGCCAGGGGATCATCACTGAAGCTTTCTTT. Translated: CASSQGIITEAFF.

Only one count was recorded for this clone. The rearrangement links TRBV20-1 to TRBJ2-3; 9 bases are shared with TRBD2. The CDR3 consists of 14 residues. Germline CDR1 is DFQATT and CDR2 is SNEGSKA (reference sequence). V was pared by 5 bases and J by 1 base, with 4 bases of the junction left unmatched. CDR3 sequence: CSAGSGSGTDTQYF. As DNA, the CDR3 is TGCAGTGCTGGTAGCGGGAGTGGCACAGATACGCAGTATTTT.

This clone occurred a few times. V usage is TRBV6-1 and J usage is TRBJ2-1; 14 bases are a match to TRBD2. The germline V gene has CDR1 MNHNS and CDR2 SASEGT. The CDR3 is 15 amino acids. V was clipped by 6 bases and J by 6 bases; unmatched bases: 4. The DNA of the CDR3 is TGTGCCAGCAGCAACGGACTAGCGGGAGGCAATGAGCAGTTCTTC. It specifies CASSNGLAGGNEQFF.

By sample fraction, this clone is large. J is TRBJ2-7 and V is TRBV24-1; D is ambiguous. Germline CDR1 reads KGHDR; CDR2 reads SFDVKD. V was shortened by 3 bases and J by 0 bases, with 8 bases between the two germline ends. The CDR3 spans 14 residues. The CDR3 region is CATSDTRSSYEQYF. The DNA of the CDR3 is TGTGCCACCAGTGATACCAGGAGCTCCTACGAGCAGTACTTC.

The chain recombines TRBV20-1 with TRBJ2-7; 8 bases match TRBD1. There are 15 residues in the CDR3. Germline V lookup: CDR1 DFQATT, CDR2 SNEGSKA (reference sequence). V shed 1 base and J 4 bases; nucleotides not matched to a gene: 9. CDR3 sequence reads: CSARGPQGAWYEQYF. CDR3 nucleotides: TGCAGTGCTAGAGGGCCCCAGGGGGCGTGGTACGAGCAGTACTTC.

CDR3 nucleotides: TGCGCCAGCAGCTTAACCGGGACAGGGGGCGCGAGCACTGAAGCTTTCTTT. Amino acids: CASSLTGTGGASTEAFF. This chain links TRBV5-1 with TRBJ1-1; 12 bases are a match to TRBD1. The CDR3 sequence is 17 residues long. Per the germline V gene, CDR1 is SGHRS and CDR2 is YFSETQ. With 2 bases clipped from V and 4 bases from J, the junction kept 9 bases outside the gene matches.

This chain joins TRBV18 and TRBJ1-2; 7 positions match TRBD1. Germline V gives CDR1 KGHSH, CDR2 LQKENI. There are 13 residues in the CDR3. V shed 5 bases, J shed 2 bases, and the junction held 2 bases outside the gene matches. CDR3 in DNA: TGTGCCAGCTCAGGACAGGCCAACTATGGCTACACCTTC. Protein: CASSGQANYGYTF.

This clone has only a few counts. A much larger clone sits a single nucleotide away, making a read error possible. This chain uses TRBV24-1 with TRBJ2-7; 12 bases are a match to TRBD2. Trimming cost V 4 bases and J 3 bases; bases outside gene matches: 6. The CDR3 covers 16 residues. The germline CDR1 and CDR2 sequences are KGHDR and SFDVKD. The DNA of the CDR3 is TGTGCCACCAGTGAAATCGGACTAGCGGGGTTCTACGAGCAGTACTTC. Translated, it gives CATSEIGLAGFYEQYF.

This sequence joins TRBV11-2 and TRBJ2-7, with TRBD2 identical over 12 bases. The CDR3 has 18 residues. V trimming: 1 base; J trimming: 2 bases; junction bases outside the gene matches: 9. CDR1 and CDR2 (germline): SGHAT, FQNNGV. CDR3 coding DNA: TGTGCCAGCAGCTTAGGGGAGAGCCTAGCGGGAGGGACCTACGAGCAGTACTTC. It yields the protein CASSLGESLAGGTYEQYF.

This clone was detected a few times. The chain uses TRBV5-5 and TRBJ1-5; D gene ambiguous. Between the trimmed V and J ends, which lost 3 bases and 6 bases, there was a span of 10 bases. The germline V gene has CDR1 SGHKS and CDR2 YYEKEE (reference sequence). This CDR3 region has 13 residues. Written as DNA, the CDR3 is TGTGCCAGCAGCTCACGGGGAACTCAGCCCCAGCATTTT. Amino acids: CASSSRGTQPQHF.

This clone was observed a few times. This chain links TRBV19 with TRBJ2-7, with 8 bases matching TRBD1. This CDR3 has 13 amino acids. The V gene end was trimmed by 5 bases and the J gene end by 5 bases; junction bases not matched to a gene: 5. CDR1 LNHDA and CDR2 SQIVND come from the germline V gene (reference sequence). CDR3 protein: CASSSTGADEQYF. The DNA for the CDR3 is TGTGCCAGTAGTTCGACAGGGGCGGACGAGCAGTACTTC.

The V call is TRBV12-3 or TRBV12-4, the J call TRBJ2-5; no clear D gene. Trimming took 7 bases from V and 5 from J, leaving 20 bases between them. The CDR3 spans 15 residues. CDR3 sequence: CASNLGPTLGETQYF. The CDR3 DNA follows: TGTGCCAGCAATCTAGGGCCCACGTTAGGGGAGACCCAGTACTTC.

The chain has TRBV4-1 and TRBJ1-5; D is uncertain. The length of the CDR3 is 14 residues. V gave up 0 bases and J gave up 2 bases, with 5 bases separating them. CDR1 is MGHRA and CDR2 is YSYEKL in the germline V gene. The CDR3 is CASSQDERNQPQHF. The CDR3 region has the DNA TGCGCCAGCAGCCAAGATGAGCGCAATCAGCCCCAGCATTTT.

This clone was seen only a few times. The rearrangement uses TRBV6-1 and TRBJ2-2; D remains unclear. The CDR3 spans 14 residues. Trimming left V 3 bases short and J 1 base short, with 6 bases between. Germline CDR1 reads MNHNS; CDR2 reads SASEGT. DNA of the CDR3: TGTGCCAGCAGTGACCGACAGAACACCGGGGAGCTGTTTTTT. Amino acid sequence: CASSDRQNTGELFF.

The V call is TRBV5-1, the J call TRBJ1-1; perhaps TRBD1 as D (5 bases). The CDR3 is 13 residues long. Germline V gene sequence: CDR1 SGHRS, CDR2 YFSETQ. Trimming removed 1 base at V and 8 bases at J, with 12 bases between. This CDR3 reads CASSLTAGTEAFF. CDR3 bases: TGCGCCAGCAGCTTGACTGCCGGGACCGAAGCTTTCTTT.

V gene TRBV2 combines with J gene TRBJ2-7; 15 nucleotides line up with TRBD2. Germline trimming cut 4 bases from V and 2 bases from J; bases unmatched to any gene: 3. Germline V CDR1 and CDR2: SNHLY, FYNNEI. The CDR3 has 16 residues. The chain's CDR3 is CASSGGLAGGPYEQYF. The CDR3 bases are TGTGCCAGCAGTGGGGGACTAGCGGGAGGTCCCTACGAGCAGTACTTC.

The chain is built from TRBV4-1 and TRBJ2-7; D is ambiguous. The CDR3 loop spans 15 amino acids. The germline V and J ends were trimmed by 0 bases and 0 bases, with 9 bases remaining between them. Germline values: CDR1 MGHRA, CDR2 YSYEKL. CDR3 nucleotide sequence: TGCGCCAGCAGCCAAGATTTACAGTTCTCCTACGAGCAGTACTTC. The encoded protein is CASSQDLQFSYEQYF.

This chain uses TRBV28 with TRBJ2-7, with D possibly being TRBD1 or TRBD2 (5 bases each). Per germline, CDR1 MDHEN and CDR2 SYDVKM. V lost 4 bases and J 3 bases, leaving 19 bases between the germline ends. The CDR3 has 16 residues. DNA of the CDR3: TGTGCCAGCAGTTCCCCGTACGGGGACGGCTACTACGAGCAGTACTTC. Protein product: CASSSPYGDGYYEQYF.

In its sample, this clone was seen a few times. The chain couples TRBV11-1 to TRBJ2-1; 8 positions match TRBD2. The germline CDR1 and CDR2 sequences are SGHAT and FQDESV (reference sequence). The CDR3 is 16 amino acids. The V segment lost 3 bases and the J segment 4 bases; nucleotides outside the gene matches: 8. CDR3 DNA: TGTGCCAGCAGCTTCGGCCCGGGACTAGGTTACAATGAGCAGTTCTTC. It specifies CASSFGPGLGYNEQFF.

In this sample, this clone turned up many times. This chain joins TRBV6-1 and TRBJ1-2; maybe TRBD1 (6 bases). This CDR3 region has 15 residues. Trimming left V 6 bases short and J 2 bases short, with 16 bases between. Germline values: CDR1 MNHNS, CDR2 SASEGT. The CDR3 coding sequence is TGTGCCAGCAGCCCCGGAAACACAGGGAACTATGGCTACACCTTC. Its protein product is CASSPGNTGNYGYTF.

The DNA for the CDR3 is TGTGCCAGCAGTCCCGGGACAGGAGACACAGATACGCAGTATTTT. It specifies CASSPGTGDTDTQYF. The genes are TRBV6-1 and TRBJ2-3; TRBD1 agrees at 8 bases. This CDR3 comprises 15 residues. Germline CDR1 reads MNHNS; CDR2 reads SASEGT. The ends lost 5 bases at V and 2 bases at J; junction bases unmatched: 6.